This T cell receptor beta chain was recovered during a study of CD8+ T cells in alopecia areata (dated by TCRdb to the late 2010s). Concerning the study at large: The treated patients took part in an open-label pilot trial in which moderate-to-severe alopecia areata was treated with oral tofacitinib at 5 to 10 mg twice daily. Tofacitinib was administered for 6 to 18 months, and 6 months of follow-up off drug were then conducted to assess delayed response and recurrence. For the treated patients, the SALT score, which quantifies what percentage of scalp surface area is affected, served as the measure of disease severity. High-throughput TCRbeta sequencing was used to examine T cell clonal expansion in alopecia areata in both the C3H/HeJ mouse model and human patients. Scalp tissue and sorted CD4+ and CD8+ peripheral blood T cells from patchy and totalis/universalis alopecia areata patients and from healthy controls were covered by human TCRbeta sequencing. Tofacitinib-treated patients had biopsies at baseline and at 4 and 24 weeks of treatment, with a later scalp biopsy in several patients. Scalp clonality was compared across normal scalp (n=4), patchy alopecia areata scalp (n=8), and alopecia totalis/universalis scalp (n=8). The RNA source kit depended on sample type: the PAXgene miRNA kit for fixed scalp, the miRNeasy kit for PBMCs, and the RNeasy kit for mouse skin. TCRbeta CDR3 regions were amplified by immunoSEQ multiplex PCR using 35 Vbeta forward and 13 Jbeta reverse primers. The paper as a whole reports these results and caveats: During tofacitinib treatment, many expanded lesional clones stuck around in both scalp and blood, and this persistence may partly explain why relapse happens after treatment is stopped. Compared with mice, TCR sequences shared between patients were less clear, possibly partly because of HLA diversity across the patient population. Unlike mouse skin, which is dominated by gammadelta T cells, normal human skin has resident alphabeta T cells that are also sequenced, and this complicates analysis of the scalp TCR repertoire. Tofacitinib significantly decreased scalp clonality and the number of expanded CD8+ clones among the top 100 scalp clones. The treated cohort was small, with a single nonresponder, so links between baseline CD8+ expansion and response need larger studies. Compared with normal scalp, lesional scalp, particularly in alopecia totalis/universalis, had higher clonality and more expanded CD8+ clones, which suggests antigenic drive.

The library was prepared using the immunoSEQ multiplex PCR assay. RNA was extracted from all samples and reverse transcribed into cDNA as template for TCR sequencing. First-strand cDNA was synthesized using SuperScript III with a 2:1 mix of oligo-dT and random hexamers. A synthetic immune receptor repertoire was used to assess amplification bias, and residual bias was removed computationally. The paper's processing steps were these. Raw reads were preprocessed for error removal, and CDR3 was defined according to IMGT conventions as running from the conserved cysteine to phenylalanine. Clonality was computed as 1 minus the Shannon entropy, with the entropy normalized by log2 of the number of productive unique TCRs. Scalp TCRbeta sequences were cross-referenced with sorted blood CD4 and CD8 repertoires so that the CD4 or CD8 identity of scalp clones could be inferred. TCRdb carries this immuneACCESS record with in-frame sequences only. Its versions omit some clonotypes, under half of them owing to an unresolved V gene in the studies checked, with the rest unexplained. The V and J calls and clone size are taken from that table; D and trimming were inferred from the DNA. The sample has around 270,000 clones on record, nearly 60% of them singletons. The ten largest clones add up to about 1.7% of the sample.

The time point label for this specimen denotes: about 5 months on oral tofacitinib. The treatment or condition label here, explained by the study, means: oral pan-JAK inhibitor, 5-10 mg twice daily. From alopecia areata patients, peripheral blood was collected along with lesional scalp punch biopsies. PBMCs were isolated by density centrifugation and stained for CD3, CD4 and CD8, after which CD4+ and CD8+ T cells were sorted on a FACSAria. Counted from cysteine to phenylalanine, this CDR3 has 16 amino acids. Only the CDR3 part of the read is kept: 48 bases, read in frame from the first base. The CDR1 and CDR2 encoded by the germline V gene are LGHNA and YSLEER. The junction shows trimming of 1 base on V and 2 bases on J, plus 12 bases between the germline ends. As to this clone: Its antigen has not been determined. The sample holds no much larger clone one base away, and base qualities are not on file.

Here the sequenced sample was CD4+ T cells sorted from blood, taken at week 24, from a patient treated with tofacitinib. The receptor was isolated from a human donor with alopecia areata. This receptor chain uses TRBV4-3 and TRBJ2-1; tentative D gene TRBD1, with 5 bases matching. The sequenced DNA: TGCGCCAGCAGCCAAGGATCTCTAGGGGCCTACAATGAGCAGTTCTTC. The encoded protein is CASSQGSLGAYNEQFF.